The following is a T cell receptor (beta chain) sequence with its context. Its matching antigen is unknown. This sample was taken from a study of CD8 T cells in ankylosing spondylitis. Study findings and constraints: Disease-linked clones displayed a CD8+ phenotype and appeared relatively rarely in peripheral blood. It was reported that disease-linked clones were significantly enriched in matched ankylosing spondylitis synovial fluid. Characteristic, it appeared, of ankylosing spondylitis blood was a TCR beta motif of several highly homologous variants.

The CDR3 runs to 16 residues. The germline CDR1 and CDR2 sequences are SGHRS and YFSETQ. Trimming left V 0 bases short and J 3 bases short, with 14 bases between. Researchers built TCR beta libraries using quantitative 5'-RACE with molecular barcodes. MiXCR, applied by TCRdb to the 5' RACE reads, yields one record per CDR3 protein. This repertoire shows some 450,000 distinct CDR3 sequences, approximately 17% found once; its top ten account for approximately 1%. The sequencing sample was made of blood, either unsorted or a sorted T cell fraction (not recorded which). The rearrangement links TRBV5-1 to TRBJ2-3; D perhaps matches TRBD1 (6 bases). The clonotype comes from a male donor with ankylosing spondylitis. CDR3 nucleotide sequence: TGCGCCAGCAGCTTGGGAGCGGCAGGGGCAACAGATACGCAGTATTTT. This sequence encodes CASSLGAAGATDTQYF.